This TCR beta chain derives from a study of response to subunit inactivated influenza vaccine. Notes on the study in general: It was suggested by the authors that few new T cells are recruited by each seasonal influenza vaccination.

In the case of this clonotype: Its antigen remains unknown.

MiXCR, run by TCRdb on the RT-PCR reads, gives a single entry per CDR3 protein. The sample shows around 710,000 distinct CDR3 sequences, roughly 14% of them seen only once. Germline assignment: CDR1 LNHNV and CDR2 YYDKDF (reference sequence). Trimming cost V 8 bases and J 5 bases; bases outside gene matches: 14. The CDR3 consists of 15 residues. This chain links TRBV15 with TRBJ1-1; 7 bases are shared with TRBD1. The receptor was derived from a man aged 50 or older who received an inactivated influenza vaccine. This specimen consisted of PBMCs from blood, obtained roughly 2 weeks before vaccination. CDR3 nucleotides: TGTGCCACCTCCACCTCGATCTCAGGGGGGACTGAAGCTTTCTTT. It yields the protein CATSTSISGGTEAFF.